This TCR beta chain was obtained from a study of blood T cell repertoires in COVID-19. Turning to the study itself: The origin of the acute and convalescent COVID-19 samples was the United States, Italy and Spain. The analysed material was cDNA or gDNA that came from T cells, B-cell-depleted T cells, or PBMCs.

Only in-frame clones appear in the TCRdb table, and some are missing; sequencing was by immunoSEQ multiplex PCR. This repertoire shows 70,000 to 90,000 clones, roughly 88% found once; its top ten account for about 7.8%. There are 13 residues in the CDR3. Between the trimmed V and J ends, which lost 4 bases and 4 bases, there was a span of 11 bases. Germline values: CDR1 SGHRS, CDR2 YFSETQ. Sequencing was carried out using peripheral blood. The V call is TRBV5-1, the J call TRBJ1-1; TRBD1 might be the D (6 bases). The TCR originated in a man aged 50 to 60 with active COVID-19. The CDR3 reads CASSAQGPTEAFF. For the CDR3, the DNA is TGCGCCAGCAGCGCACAGGGTCCCACTGAAGCTTTCTTT.